A selection of T cell receptor beta chains follows, all from one sample in a study of T cells in tuberculosis. Sequenced by immunoSEQ multiplex PCR; TCRdb stores in-frame clones only, minus some. The sample has tens of thousands of clones, roughly 93% seen once. The sequenced sample consisted of PBMCs. These receptor sequences come from a donor aged 10-29 years with latent tuberculosis or without tuberculosis infection. Some clones in this sample may be carry-over from other donors' samples. The CDR3 runs from the conserved cysteine through the conserved F or W. The order of the fields is D gene, V gene, clone size, J gene, CDR3 DNA, CDR3 protein. D genes are given only for firm matches. Clone size is shown for a subset of rows, as once, few, many or a class of expanded clone.

D: .
V: TRBV6-5
size: .
J: TRBJ1-1
DNA: TGTGCCAGCAAAAGTACAGGATTCATGAACACTGAAGCTTTCTTT
CDR3: CASKSTGFMNTEAFF

D: .
V: TRBV7-2
size: .
J: TRBJ1-6
DNA: TGTGCCAGCAGCGCCTCGGGGATTAGAAACTCACCCCTCCACTTT
CDR3: CASSASGIRNSPLHF

D: TRBD1
V: TRBV2
size: .
J: TRBJ2-1
DNA: TGTGCCAGCAGTTCCCAGGGGGCGAGTCTCGATGAGCAGTTCTTC
CDR3: CASSSQGASLDEQFF

D: .
V: TRBV5-1
size: once
J: TRBJ2-3
DNA: TGCGCCAGCAGCCCGGGACAATCCACAGATACGCAGTATTTT
CDR3: CASSPGQSTDTQYF

D: TRBD1
V: TRBV6-4
size: .
J: TRBJ2-7
DNA: TGTGCCAGCAGTGAAGGGACAGGGGGCTACGAGCAGTACTTC
CDR3: CASSEGTGGYEQYF

D: .
V: TRBV29-1
size: .
J: TRBJ2-1
DNA: TGCAGCGTTGAGGTAGGGGCGATCAATGAGCAGTTCTTC
CDR3: CSVEVGAINEQFF

D: .
V: TRBV6-5
size: .
J: TRBJ2-7
DNA: TGTGCCAGCAGTAGACAGGCCCTAAAGAACGAGCAGTACTTC
CDR3: CASSRQALKNEQYF

D: TRBD1
V: TRBV6-5
size: once
J: TRBJ2-3
DNA: TGTGCCAGTGGACCGACAGGGGGCACAGATACGCAGTATTTT
CDR3: CASGPTGGTDTQYF

D: .
V: TRBV18
size: .
J: TRBJ2-3
DNA: TGTGCCAGCTCACCGAGGCAGGGTCGGACAGATACGCAGTATTTT
CDR3: CASSPRQGRTDTQYF

D: .
V: TRBV19
size: .
J: TRBJ1-4
DNA: TGTGCCAGTAGTATTTCGACAGCTAATGAAAAACTGTTTTTT
CDR3: CASSISTANEKLFF

D: .
V: TRBV6-5
size: .
J: TRBJ1-3
DNA: TGTGCCAGCAGTTTCAGGGGATCGTCTGGAAACACCATATATTTT
CDR3: CASSFRGSSGNTIYF

D: .
V: TRBV5-1
size: .
J: TRBJ2-1
DNA: TGCGCCAGCAGCCCGCTACCCACGATCTACAATGAGCAGTTCTTC
CDR3: CASSPLPTIYNEQFF

D: .
V: TRBV30
size: .
J: TRBJ2-3
DNA: TGTGCCTGGAGTCTATTGAGGGATACGCAGTATTTT
CDR3: CAWSLLRDTQYF

D: TRBD1
V: TRBV5-4
size: .
J: TRBJ2-5
DNA: TGTGCCAGTAGCTTTAGGTTACAGGGGGATGGAGAGACCCAGTACTTC
CDR3: CASSFRLQGDGETQYF

D: .
V: TRBV18
size: .
J: TRBJ1-5
DNA: TGTGCCAGCTCACCACAAGGAGAACAGGGTGGACAGCCCCAGCATTTT
CDR3: CASSPQGEQGGQPQHF

D: .
V: TRBV18
size: .
J: TRBJ1-1
DNA: TGTGCCAGCTCACCAACCAGGGGTGAAGCTTTCTTT
CDR3: CASSPTRGEAFF

D: .
V: TRBV29-1
size: .
J: TRBJ1-1
DNA: TGCAGCTCCGAACAGGGCCAGAACACTGAAGCTTTCTTT
CDR3: CSSEQGQNTEAFF

D: TRBD2
V: TRBV7-2
size: .
J: TRBJ2-3
DNA: TGTGCCAGCAGCTCTCCACCCTGGACTAGCGGGATTACCACAGATACGCAGTATTTT
CDR3: CASSSPPWTSGITTDTQYF

D: TRBD1
V: TRBV5-5
size: .
J: TRBJ1-4
DNA: TGTGCCAGCAGCCTACCACAGGGGGTAAATGAAAAACTGTTTTTT
CDR3: CASSLPQGVNEKLFF

D: .
V: TRBV5-1
size: .
J: TRBJ1-6
DNA: TGCGCCAGCAGCTTGGGGGACACCCTCAATTCACCCCTCCACTTT
CDR3: CASSLGDTLNSPLHF

D: .
V: TRBV5-1
size: .
J: TRBJ1-1
DNA: TGCGCCAGCAGCCGTTTTGGGGGGGCCACTGAAGCTTTCTTT
CDR3: CASSRFGGATEAFF

D: .
V: TRBV4-3
size: .
J: TRBJ1-2
DNA: TGCGCCAGCAGCCAAGATGATCCGTCCTATTATGGCTACACCTTC
CDR3: CASSQDDPSYYGYTF

D: TRBD2
V: TRBV7-8
size: .
J: TRBJ2-2
DNA: TGTGCCAGCAGCTCCCGACTAGCGGGGGGGCGTTACACCGGGGAGCTGTTTTTT
CDR3: CASSSRLAGGRYTGELFF

D: TRBD1
V: TRBV27
size: .
J: TRBJ2-1
DNA: TGTGCCAGCAGTTTCCCACCGACAGGGAACAATGAGCAGTTCTTC
CDR3: CASSFPPTGNNEQFF

D: .
V: TRBV4-3
size: .
J: TRBJ1-5
DNA: TGCGCCAGCAGCTCCGGGCTCGGGGATCAGCCCCAGCATTTT
CDR3: CASSSGLGDQPQHF

D: TRBD2
V: TRBV15
size: .
J: TRBJ2-3
DNA: TGTGCCACCAGCAGAGTGAGCGGGGGGCCAGATACGCAGTATTTT
CDR3: CATSRVSGGPDTQYF

D: .
V: TRBV11-2
size: .
J: TRBJ1-1
DNA: TGTGCCAGCAGCTTAGATATGAACACTGAAGCTTTCTTT
CDR3: CASSLDMNTEAFF

D: .
V: TRBV7-8
size: .
J: TRBJ1-2
DNA: TGTGCCAGCAGCCCCTACGGGAACTATGGCTACACCTTC
CDR3: CASSPYGNYGYTF